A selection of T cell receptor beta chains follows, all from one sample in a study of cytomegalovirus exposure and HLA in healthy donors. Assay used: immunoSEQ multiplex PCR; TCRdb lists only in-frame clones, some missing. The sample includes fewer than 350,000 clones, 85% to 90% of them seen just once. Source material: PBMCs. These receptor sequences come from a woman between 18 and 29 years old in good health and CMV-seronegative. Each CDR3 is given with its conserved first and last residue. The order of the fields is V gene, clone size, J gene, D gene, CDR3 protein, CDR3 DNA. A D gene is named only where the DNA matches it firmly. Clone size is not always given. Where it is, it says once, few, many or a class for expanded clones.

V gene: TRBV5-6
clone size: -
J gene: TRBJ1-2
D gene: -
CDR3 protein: CASTSGGIHGYTF
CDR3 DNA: TGTGCCAGCACCTCCGGGGGAATCCATGGCTACACCTTC

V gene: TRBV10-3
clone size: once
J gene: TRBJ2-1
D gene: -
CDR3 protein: CAASGASDYNEQFF
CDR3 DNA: TGTGCCGCCTCTGGGGCTAGCGATTACAATGAGCAGTTCTTC

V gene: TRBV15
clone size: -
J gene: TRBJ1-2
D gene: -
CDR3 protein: CATSRDRVTGAGYTF
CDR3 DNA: TGTGCCACCAGCAGAGATCGGGTGACCGGCGCTGGCTACACCTTC

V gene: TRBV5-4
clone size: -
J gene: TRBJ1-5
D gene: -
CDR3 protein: CASSLDTDQPQHF
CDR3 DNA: TGTGCCAGCAGCTTGGACACCGATCAGCCCCAGCATTTT

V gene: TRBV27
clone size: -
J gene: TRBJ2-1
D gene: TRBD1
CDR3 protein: CASKGQDYNEQFF
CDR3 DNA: TGTGCCAGCAAGGGACAGGACTACAATGAGCAGTTCTTC

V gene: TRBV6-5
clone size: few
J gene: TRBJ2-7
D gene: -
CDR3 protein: CASQGISYEQYF
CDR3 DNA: TGTGCCAGTCAGGGGATCTCCTACGAGCAGTACTTC

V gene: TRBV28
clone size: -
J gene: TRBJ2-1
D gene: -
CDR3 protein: CASSLRLDPYNEQFF
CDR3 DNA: TGTGCCAGCAGTTTAAGACTAGACCCCTACAATGAGCAGTTCTTC

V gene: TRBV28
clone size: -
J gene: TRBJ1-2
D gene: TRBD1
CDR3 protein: CASSSGQPKPSF
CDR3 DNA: TGTGCCAGCAGCTCGGGACAGCCGAAACCGTCCTTC

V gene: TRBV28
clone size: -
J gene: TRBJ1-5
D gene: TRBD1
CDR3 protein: CASSTGQGYQPQHF
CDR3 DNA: TGTGCCAGCAGCACGGGACAGGGGTATCAGCCCCAGCATTTT

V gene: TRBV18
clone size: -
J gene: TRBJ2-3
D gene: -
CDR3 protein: CASSPVRDTQYF
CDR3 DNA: TGTGCCAGCTCACCTGTGAGAGATACGCAGTATTTT

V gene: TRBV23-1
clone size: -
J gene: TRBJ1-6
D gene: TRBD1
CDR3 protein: CASGQGSPPLHF
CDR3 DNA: TGCGCCAGCGGACAGGGGAGTCCACCCCTCCACTTT

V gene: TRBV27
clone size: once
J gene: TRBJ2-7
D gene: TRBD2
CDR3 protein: CASSLSGDYEQYF
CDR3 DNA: TGTGCCAGCAGTTTGAGCGGGGATTACGAGCAGTACTTC

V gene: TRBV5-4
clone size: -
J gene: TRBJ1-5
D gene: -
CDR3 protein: CASTAKEQPNQPQHF
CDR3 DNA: TGTGCCAGCACTGCGAAGGAACAGCCTAATCAGCCCCAGCATTTT

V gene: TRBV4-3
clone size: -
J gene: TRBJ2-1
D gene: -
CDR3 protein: CASSQDLVSYNEQFF
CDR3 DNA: TGCGCCAGCAGCCAAGACCTAGTCTCCTACAATGAGCAGTTCTTC

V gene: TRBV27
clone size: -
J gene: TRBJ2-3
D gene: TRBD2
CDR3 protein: CASSLLAGVTDTQYF
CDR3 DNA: TGTGCCAGCAGTCTACTAGCGGGAGTTACAGATACGCAGTATTTT

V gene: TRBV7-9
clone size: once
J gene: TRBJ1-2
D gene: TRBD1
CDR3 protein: CATKQGAERYGYTF
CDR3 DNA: TGTGCCACGAAACAGGGGGCTGAGAGATATGGCTACACCTTC

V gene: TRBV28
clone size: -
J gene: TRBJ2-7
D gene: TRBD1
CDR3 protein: CASSPSDRVGSYEQYF
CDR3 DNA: TGTGCCAGCAGTCCCTCAGACAGGGTTGGATCCTACGAGCAGTACTTC

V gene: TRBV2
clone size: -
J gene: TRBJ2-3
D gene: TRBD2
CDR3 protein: CASKYKLAGTDTQYF
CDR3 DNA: TGTGCCAGCAAATATAAACTAGCGGGCACAGATACGCAGTATTTT

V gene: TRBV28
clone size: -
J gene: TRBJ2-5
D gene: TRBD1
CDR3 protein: CASRDSPGTGQETQYF
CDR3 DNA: TGTGCCAGCAGAGATTCTCCCGGGACAGGGCAAGAGACCCAGTACTTC

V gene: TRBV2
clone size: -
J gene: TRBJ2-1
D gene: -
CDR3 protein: CASKGQRSSYNEQFF
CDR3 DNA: TGTGCCAGCAAGGGCCAGCGGAGCTCCTACAATGAGCAGTTCTTC

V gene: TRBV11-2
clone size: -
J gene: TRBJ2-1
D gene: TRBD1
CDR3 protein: CAGSQDRTGSYNEQFF
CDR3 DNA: TGTGCCGGGTCCCAAGATCGGACAGGGTCCTACAATGAGCAGTTCTTC

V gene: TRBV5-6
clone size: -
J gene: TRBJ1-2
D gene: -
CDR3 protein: CASSSERGGNYGYTF
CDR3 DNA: TGTGCCAGCAGCTCCGAGAGGGGGGGAAACTATGGCTACACCTTC

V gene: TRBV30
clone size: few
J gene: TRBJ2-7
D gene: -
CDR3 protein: CAWGLASDEQYF
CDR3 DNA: TGTGCCTGGGGGCTAGCGTCGGACGAGCAGTACTTC

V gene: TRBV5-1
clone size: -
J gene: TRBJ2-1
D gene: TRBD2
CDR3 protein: CASSMERGSISYNEQFF
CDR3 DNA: TGCGCCAGCAGTATGGAACGCGGGAGCATCTCCTACAATGAGCAGTTCTTC

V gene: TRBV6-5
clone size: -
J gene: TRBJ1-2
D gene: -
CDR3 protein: CASSVETTANYGYTF
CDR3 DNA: TGTGCCAGCAGTGTCGAGACGACTGCTAACTATGGCTACACCTTC

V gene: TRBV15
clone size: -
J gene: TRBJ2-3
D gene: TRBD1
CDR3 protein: CATSRGTGPTDTQYF
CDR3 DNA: TGTGCCACCAGCAGAGGGACAGGTCCCACAGATACGCAGTATTTT

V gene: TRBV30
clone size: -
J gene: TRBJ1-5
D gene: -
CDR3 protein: CAWNAEIGQPQHF
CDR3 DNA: TGTGCCTGGAATGCGGAGATTGGGCAGCCCCAGCATTTT

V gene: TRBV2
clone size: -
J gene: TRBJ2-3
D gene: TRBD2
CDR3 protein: CASSDPGGPLFADTQYF
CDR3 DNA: TGTGCCAGCAGTGACCCGGGAGGGCCTTTGTTTGCAGATACGCAGTATTTT

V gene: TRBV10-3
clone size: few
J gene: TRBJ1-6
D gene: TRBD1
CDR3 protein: CAIRDRVVDNSPLHF
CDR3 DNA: TGTGCCATCAGGGACAGGGTCGTTGATAATTCACCCCTCCACTTT

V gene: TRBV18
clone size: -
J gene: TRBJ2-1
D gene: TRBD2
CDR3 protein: CASSATAGSTLQEQFF
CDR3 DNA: TGTGCCAGCTCAGCCACAGCGGGATCAACCTTACAGGAGCAGTTCTTC

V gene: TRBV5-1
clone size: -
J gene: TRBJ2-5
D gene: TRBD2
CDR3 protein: CASSTGLGDAQYF
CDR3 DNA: TGCGCCAGCAGCACAGGACTAGGGGACGCCCAGTACTTC

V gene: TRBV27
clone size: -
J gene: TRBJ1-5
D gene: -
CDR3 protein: CASSFAGQPQHF
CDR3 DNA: TGTGCCAGCAGTTTTGCGGGTCAGCCCCAGCATTTT

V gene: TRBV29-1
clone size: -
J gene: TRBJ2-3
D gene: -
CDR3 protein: CSVAGVMVADTQYF
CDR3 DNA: TGCAGCGTTGCGGGGGTCATGGTTGCAGATACGCAGTATTTT

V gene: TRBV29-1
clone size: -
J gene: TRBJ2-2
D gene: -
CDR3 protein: CSGLTGNTGELFF
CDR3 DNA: TGCAGCGGACTGACAGGGAACACCGGGGAGCTGTTTTTT

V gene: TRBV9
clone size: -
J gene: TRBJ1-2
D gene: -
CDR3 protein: CASSVGTYGYTF
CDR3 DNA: TGTGCCAGCAGCGTAGGGACTTATGGCTACACCTTC

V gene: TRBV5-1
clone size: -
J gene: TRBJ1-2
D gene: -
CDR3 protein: CASYRENYGYTF
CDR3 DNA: TGCGCCAGTTACAGGGAGAACTATGGCTACACCTTC

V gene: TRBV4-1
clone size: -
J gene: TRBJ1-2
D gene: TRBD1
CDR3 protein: CASSQPPGQGGYGYTF
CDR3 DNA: TGCGCCAGCAGCCAACCTCCGGGACAGGGAGGCTATGGCTACACCTTC

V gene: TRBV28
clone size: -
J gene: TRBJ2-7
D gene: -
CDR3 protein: CASSFPGPEYEQYF
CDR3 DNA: TGTGCCAGCAGTTTTCCAGGTCCTGAATACGAGCAGTACTTC

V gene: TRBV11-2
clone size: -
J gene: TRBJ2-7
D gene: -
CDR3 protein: CASSLARGPLRYEQYF
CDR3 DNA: TGTGCCAGCAGCTTAGCCAGGGGTCCTCTTAGGTACGAGCAGTACTTC

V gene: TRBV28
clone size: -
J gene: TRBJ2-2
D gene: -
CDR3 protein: CASSLGGAAGELFF
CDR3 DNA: TGTGCCAGCAGTTTGGGGGGTGCGGCCGGGGAGCTGTTTTTT

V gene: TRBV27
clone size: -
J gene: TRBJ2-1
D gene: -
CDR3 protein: CASSSSGTYNEQFF
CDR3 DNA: TGTGCCAGCAGTTCGAGCGGAACGTACAATGAGCAGTTCTTC

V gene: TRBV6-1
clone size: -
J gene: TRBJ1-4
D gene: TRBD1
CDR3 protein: CASIMNRGDGKLFF
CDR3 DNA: TGTGCCAGCATAATGAACAGGGGAGATGGAAAACTGTTTTTT

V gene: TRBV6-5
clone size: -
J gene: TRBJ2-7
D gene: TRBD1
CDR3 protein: CASSYRDRVGEQYF
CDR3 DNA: TGTGCCAGCAGTTACCGGGACAGGGTTGGCGAGCAGTACTTC

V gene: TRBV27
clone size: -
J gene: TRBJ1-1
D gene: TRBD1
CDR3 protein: CASSGTEGTEAFF
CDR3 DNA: TGTGCCAGCAGTGGGACAGAAGGCACTGAAGCTTTCTTT

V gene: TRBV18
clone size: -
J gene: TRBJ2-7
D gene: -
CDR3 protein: CASSPADSSRYEQYF
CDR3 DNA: TGTGCCAGCTCACCCGCAGACTCGTCTAGGTACGAGCAGTACTTC

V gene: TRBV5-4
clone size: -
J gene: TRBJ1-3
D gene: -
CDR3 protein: CASNSAGGSGNTIYF
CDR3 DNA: TGTGCCAGCAACTCCGCCGGGGGCTCTGGAAACACCATATATTTT

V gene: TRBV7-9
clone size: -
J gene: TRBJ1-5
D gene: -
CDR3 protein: CASSRGGGVNQPQHF
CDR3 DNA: TGTGCCAGCAGCCGAGGGGGGGGAGTCAATCAGCCCCAGCATTTT

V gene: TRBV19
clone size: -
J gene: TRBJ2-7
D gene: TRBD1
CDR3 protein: CASSIRDRAYEQYF
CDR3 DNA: TGTGCCAGTAGTATACGGGACAGGGCCTACGAGCAGTACTTC

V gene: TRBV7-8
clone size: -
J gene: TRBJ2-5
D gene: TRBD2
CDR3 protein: CASSLMAGEQETQYF
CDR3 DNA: TGTGCCAGCAGCTTAATGGCGGGAGAGCAGGAGACCCAGTACTTC

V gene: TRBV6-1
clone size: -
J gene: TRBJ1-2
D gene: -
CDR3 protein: CASSEPQGLSYGYTF
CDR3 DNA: TGTGCCAGCAGTGAACCCCAGGGTCTATCGTATGGCTACACCTTC

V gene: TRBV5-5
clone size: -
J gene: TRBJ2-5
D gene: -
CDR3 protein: CASSFIGGVRETQYF
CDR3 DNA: TGTGCCAGCAGCTTCATTGGCGGAGTCAGAGAGACCCAGTACTTC

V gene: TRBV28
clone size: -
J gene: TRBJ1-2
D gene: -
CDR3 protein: CASSSQGQGGYGYTF
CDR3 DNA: TGTGCCAGCAGCTCCCAGGGGCAAGGGGGCTATGGCTACACCTTC

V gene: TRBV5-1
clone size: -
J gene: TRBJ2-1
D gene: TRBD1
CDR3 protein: CASSRTGGAYNEQFF
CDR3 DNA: TGCGCCAGCAGCCGAACAGGGGGCGCGTACAATGAGCAGTTCTTC

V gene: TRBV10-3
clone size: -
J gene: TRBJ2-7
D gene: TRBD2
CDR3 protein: CAISEAASGTSYEQYF
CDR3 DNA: TGTGCCATCAGTGAAGCCGCTAGCGGGACCTCCTACGAGCAGTACTTC

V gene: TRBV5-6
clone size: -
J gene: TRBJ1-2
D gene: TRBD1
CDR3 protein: CASSLIRGRKGYTF
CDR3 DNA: TGTGCCAGCAGCTTGATAAGGGGGCGTAAGGGCTACACCTTC

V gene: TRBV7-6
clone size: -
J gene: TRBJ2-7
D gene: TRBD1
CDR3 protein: CASSRTIRDRDYEQYF
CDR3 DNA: TGTGCCAGCAGTCGGACTATCCGGGACAGGGACTACGAGCAGTACTTC